This T cell receptor beta chain comes out of a study of T cell changes during pregnancy in multiple sclerosis (dated by TCRdb to the late 2010s). Background on the whole study: The study looked at changes in the T cell repertoire across pregnancy in women with multiple sclerosis.

The method was the immunoSEQ multiplex PCR assay. TCRdb took over this immuneACCESS table, retaining in-frame rearrangements with V and J assigned. Such tables are incomplete; in checked studies, under half of the missing clones stem from an unresolved V gene, and the remainder is unexplained. This sample lists tens of thousands of clones; approximately 90% were detected once. The ten largest make up more than 1.5% of the sample. The CDR3 runs 18 amino acids, cysteine and phenylalanine included. Only the CDR3 DNA stays, 54 bases, in frame from base 1. V trim: 3 bases; J trim: 2 bases; unmatched bases: 10. The germline V gene encodes CDR1 LNHDA and CDR2 SQIVND (reference sequence). Worth noting for this clone: Its antigen specificity is not known. Base-call qualities are not available, and no considerably larger clone is one nucleotide away.

Sample: peripheral blood, taken after pregnancy. Rearrangement joined TRBV19 to TRBJ2-1; 10 nucleotides in the junction match TRBD2. This TCR derives from a female donor with multiple sclerosis, enrolled in a pregnancy study. Read as DNA, the sequence is TGTGCCAGTAGTATTAATCCTCCCAGCGGGGGGGCCTACAATGAGCAGTTCTTC. The translation is CASSINPPSGGAYNEQFF.